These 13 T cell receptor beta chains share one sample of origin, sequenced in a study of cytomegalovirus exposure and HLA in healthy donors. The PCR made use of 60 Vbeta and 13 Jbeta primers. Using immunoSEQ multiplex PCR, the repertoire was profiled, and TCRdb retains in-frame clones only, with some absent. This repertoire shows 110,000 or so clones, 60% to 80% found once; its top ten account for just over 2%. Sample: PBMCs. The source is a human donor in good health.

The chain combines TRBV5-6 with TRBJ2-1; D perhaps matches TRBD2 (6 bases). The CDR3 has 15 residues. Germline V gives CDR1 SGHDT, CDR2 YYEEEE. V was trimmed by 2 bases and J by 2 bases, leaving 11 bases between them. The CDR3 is CASSFGSGPYNEQFF. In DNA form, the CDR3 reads TGTGCCAGCAGCTTTGGTAGCGGACCCTACAATGAGCAGTTCTTC.

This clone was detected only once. The DNA of the CDR3 is TGTGCCAGCAGCTTTTCGGGAGGGACAGATACGCAGTATTTT. Translated, it gives CASSFSGGTDTQYF. This chain joins TRBV5-6 and TRBJ2-3; 8 bases agree with TRBD2. The CDR3 contains 14 residues. Germline values: CDR1 SGHDT, CDR2 YYEEEE. Trimming cost V 2 bases and J 3 bases; bases outside gene matches: 2.

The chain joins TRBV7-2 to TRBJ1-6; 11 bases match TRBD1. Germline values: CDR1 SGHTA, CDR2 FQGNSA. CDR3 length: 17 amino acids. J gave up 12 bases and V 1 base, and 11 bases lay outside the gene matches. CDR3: CASSLDPPGTGGGPLHF. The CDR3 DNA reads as TGTGCCAGCAGCTTAGACCCCCCCGGGACAGGGGGAGGACCCCTCCACTTT.

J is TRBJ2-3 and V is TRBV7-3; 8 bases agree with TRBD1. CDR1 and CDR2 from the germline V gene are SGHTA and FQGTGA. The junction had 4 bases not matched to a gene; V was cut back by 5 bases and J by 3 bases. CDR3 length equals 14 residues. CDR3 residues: CASSPDRGTDTQYF. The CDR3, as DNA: TGTGCCAGCAGCCCCGACAGGGGAACAGATACGCAGTATTTT.

The CDR3 region is CASSSGTSDYNEQFF. CDR3 nucleotides: TGTGCCAGCAGCTCCGGGACTAGCGATTACAATGAGCAGTTCTTC. V usage is TRBV5-4 and J usage is TRBJ2-1; 10 bases line up with TRBD2. The CDR3 contains 15 residues. Germline CDR1 and CDR2: SGHNT and YYREEE (reference sequence). V gave up 3 bases and J gave up 4 bases; unmatched junction bases: 4. Full variable domain (rest looked up from reference TRBV5-4 and TRBJ2-1): ETGVTQSPTHLIKTRGQQVTLRCSSQSGHNTVSWYQQALGQGPQFIFQYYREEENGRGNFPPRFSGLQFPNYSSELNVNALELDDSALYLCASSSGTSDYNEQFFGPGTRLTVL.

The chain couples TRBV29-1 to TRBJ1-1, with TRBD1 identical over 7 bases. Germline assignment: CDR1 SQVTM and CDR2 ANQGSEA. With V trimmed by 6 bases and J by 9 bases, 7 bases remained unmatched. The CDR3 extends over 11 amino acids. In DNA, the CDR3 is TGCAGCGTGTTAGGGGGACAGAAAGCTTTCTTT. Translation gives CSVLGGQKAFF.

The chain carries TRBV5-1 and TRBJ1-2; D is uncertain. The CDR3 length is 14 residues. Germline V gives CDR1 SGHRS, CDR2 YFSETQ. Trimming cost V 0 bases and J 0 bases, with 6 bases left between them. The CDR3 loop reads CASSLEASNYGYTF. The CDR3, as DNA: TGCGCCAGCAGCTTGGAAGCCTCTAACTATGGCTACACCTTC.

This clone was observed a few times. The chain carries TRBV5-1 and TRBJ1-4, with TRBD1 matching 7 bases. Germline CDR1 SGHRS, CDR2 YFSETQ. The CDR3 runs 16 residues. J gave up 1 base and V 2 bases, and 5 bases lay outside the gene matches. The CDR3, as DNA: TGCGCCAGCAGCTTAGGACAGGCCGGAACTAATGAAAAACTGTTTTTT. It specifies CASSLGQAGTNEKLFF.

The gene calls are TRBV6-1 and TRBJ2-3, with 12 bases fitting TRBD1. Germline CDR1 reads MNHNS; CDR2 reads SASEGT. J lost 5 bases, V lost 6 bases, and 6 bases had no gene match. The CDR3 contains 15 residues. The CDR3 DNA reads TGTGCCAGCAGACGTGGGACAGGGGGCGTAGATACGCAGTATTTT. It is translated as CASRRGTGGVDTQYF.

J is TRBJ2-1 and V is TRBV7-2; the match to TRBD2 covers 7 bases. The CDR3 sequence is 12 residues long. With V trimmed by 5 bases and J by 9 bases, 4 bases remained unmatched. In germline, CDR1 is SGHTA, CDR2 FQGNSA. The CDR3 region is CASSMTSREQFF. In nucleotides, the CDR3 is TGTGCCAGCAGCATGACTAGCCGTGAGCAGTTCTTC. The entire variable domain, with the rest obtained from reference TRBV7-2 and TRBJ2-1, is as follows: GAGVSQSPSNKVTEKGKDVELRCDPISGHTALYWYRQSLGQGLEFLIYFQGNSAPDKSGLPSDRFSAERTGGSVSTLTIQRTQQEDSAVYLCASSMTSREQFFGPGTRLTVL.

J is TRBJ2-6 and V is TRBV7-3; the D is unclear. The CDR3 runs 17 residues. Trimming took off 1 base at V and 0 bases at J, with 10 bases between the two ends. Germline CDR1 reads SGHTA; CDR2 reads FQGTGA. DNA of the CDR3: TGTGCCAGCAGCTTAAGTGGTGGGCCCTCTGGGGCCAACGTCCTGACTTTC. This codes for CASSLSGGPSGANVLTF.

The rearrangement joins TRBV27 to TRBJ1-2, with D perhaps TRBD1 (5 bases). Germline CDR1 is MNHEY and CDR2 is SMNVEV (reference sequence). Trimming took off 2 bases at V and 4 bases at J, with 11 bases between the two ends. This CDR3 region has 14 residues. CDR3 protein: CASSLISTGYGYTF. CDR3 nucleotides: TGTGCCAGCAGTTTAATCTCCACAGGCTATGGCTACACCTTC.

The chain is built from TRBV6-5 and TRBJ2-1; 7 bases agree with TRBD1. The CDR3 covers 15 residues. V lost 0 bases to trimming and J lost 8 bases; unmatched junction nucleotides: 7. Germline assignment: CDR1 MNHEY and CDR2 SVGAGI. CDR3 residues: CASSYSRVGGDEQFF. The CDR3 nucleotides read TGTGCCAGCAGTTACTCCCGGGTAGGGGGCGATGAGCAGTTCTTC.